Listed below are T cell receptor beta chains from one sample, sequenced in a study of T cell repertoires and HLA-DP antigens. Antigen specificity for these receptors is unknown. Data came from immunoSEQ multiplex PCR; TCRdb stores just in-frame clones and leaves some out. Of about 89,000 clones in the sample, around nine tenths were seen once. Specimen: CD4+ T cells from PBMCs. Every receptor here comes from a man between 50 and 59 years old in good health and CMV-seronegative. The CDR3 runs from the conserved cysteine through the conserved F or W.

cdr3_length | v_call | cdr3_aa
17 | TRBV9 | CASSVGATTSGRHEQFF
17 | TRBV19 | CASIVGQGRPGANVLTF
14 | TRBV19 | CASTPGLAGGEQYF
15 | TRBV4-1 | CASSQGASGRDEQFF
15 | TRBV9 | CASSVARSYNSPLHF
15 | TRBV28 | CASSTKRVITGEQFF
15 | TRBV7-2 | CASSLGADGTDTQYF
24 | TRBV14 | CASSQYLGRQGATVSHLAKNIQYF
14 | TRBV15 | CATSRDQGNTEAFF
16 | TRBV4-2 | CASSQGDISGANVLTF
13 | TRBV30 | CAWTPRGSAGYTF
15 | TRBV6-5 | CASSQRRGANQPQHF
15 | TRBV4-2 | CASSQDGRTGNEQYF
17 | TRBV7-2 | CASSLGSGGANLETQYF
12 | TRBV30 | CAWSRGRGEAFF
14 | TRBV5-1 | CASTLLGANSPLHF
16 | TRBV9 | CASSPRGVGGYYEQYF
15 | TRBV5-6 | CASSLGGARGTEAFF
13 | TRBV18 | CASSQSSQETQYF
14 | TRBV30 | CAWSPGPSGNTIYF
13 | TRBV18 | CASSPDRTYGYTF
16 | TRBV11-2 | CASSLELYSSGNTIYF
14 | TRBV29-1 | CSVDSRTGKSGYTF